This T cell receptor (beta chain) was sequenced for a study of blood T cell repertoires in COVID-19. Overall study context: From the United States, Italy and Spain came samples of acute and convalescent COVID-19. PBMCs, B-cell-depleted T cells, or T cells provided the cDNA or gDNA that made up the material.

V gave up 5 bases and J gave up 1 base, with 11 bases separating them. This CDR3 region has 14 residues. CDR1 is KGHSH and CDR2 is LQKENI in the germline V gene. Original processing notes: By means of reference gene primer amplification, nucleated cell counts were estimated. The repertoire was sequenced with immunoSEQ multiplex PCR; TCRdb's copy has only in-frame clones and lacks some. V and J calls and clone size are given by that table; D and trimming were obtained from the DNA. The sample holds some 200,000 clones; around 83% are singletons and the top ten take approximately 6.2%. This clonotype was obtained from a woman aged 40 to 50 with acute or convalescent COVID-19. Sequenced sample: peripheral blood. The V gene is TRBV18, the J gene TRBJ1-1; a weak D match, TRBD1 (6 bases). The CDR3 here is CASSTQGQNTEAFF. CDR3 nucleotides: TGTGCCAGCTCAACTCAGGGACAGAACACTGAAGCTTTCTTT.